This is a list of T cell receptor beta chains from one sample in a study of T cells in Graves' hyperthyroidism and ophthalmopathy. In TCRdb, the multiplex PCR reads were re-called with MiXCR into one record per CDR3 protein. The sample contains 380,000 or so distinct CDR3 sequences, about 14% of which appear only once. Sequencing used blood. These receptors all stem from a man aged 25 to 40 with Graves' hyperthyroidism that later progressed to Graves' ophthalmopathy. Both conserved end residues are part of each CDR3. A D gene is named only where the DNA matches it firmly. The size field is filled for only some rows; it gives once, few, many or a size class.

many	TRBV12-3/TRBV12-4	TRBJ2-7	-	TGTGCCAGCAGTTTATGGTTAAACGGGTCCTACGAGCAGTACTTC	CASSLWLNGSYEQYF
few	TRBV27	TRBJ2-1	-	TGTGCCAGCAGTCTGGTGGGGTCTTCCATTTACAATGAGCAGTTCTTC	CASSLVGSSIYNEQFF
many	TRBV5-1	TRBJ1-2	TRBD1	TGCGCCAGCAGCCGACAGGGCGCATTGATTTATGGAGGCTACACCTTC	CASSRQGALIYGGYTF
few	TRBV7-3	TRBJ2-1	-	TGTGCCAGCAGCTTAAGGGCTAGGCCCCGTAGCGATGAGCAGTTCTTC	CASSLRARPRSDEQFF
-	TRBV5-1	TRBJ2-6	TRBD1	TGCGCCAGCGGGCGAACTGGACAGGGGTCCGGGGCCAACGTCCTGACTTTC	CASGRTGQGSGANVLTF
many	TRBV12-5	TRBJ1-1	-	TGTGCTAGTGCCTGGGGGGGGAACACTGAAGCTTTCTTT	CASAWGGNTEAFF
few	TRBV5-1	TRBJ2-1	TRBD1	TGCGCCAGCAGGGCGCGGGACAGGGGATGGAACAATGAGCAGTTCTTC	CASRARDRGWNNEQFF
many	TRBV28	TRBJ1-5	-	TGTGCCAGCAGTGCCGGGCGGAATCAGCCCCAGCATTTT	CASSAGRNQPQHF
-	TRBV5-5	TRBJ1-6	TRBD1	TGTGCCAGCAGCTTGAATCGCGCGACAGGGGATTCACCCCTCCACTTT	CASSLNRATGDSPLHF
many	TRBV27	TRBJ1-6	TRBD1	TGTGCCAGCAGGGGGGACAGGGGAGGTTCACCCCTCCACTTT	CASRGDRGGSPLHF
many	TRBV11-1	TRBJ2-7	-	TGTGCCAGCAGCTTATTTCCCCGGGCAGCCTCCTACGAGCAGTACTTC	CASSLFPRAASYEQYF
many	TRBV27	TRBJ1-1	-	TGTGCCAGCAGTTTACTTCCGGGTGAAGCTTTCTTT	CASSLLPGEAFF
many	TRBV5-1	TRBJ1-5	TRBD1	TGCGCCAGCAGCGGGACAGGGCATCAGCCCCAGCATTTT	CASSGTGHQPQHF
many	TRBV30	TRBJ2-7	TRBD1	TGTGCCTGGAACCACGGGACAGTTGGCGAGCAGTACTTC	CAWNHGTVGEQYF
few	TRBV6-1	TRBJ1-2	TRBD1	TGTGCCAGCAGAAGGACAGGGGGCTCTGGCTACACCTTC	CASRRTGGSGYTF
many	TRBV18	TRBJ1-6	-	TGTGCCAGCTCACCCACGGACAATTCACCCCTCCACTTT	CASSPTDNSPLHF
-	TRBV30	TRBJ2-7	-	TGTGCCTGGAGTGAGTTAGCGGAATACTACGAGCAGTACTTC	CAWSELAEYYEQYF
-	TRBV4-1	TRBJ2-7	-	TGCGCCAGCAGCCAAGTTGGGTACGACGAGCAGTACTTC	CASSQVGYDEQYF
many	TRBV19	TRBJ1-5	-	TGTGCCAGTGGGAATCGGCAGGGCCGCAATCAGCCCCAGCATTTT	CASGNRQGRNQPQHF
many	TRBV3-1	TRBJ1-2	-	TGTGCCAGCAGCCAAGTAGCAGGGAGAGGCTACACCTTC	CASSQVAGRGYTF
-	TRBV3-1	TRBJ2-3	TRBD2	TGTGCCAGCAGCCAAGATGCGGGGGGGCCCACAGATACGCAGTATTTT	CASSQDAGGPTDTQYF
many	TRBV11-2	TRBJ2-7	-	TGTGCCAGCAGCTTCCAGGGAAAGCGGTACGAGCAGTACTTC	CASSFQGKRYEQYF
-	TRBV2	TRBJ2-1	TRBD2	TGTGCCAGCAGTAGACTAGCGGGGGTCAATGAGCAGTTCTTC	CASSRLAGVNEQFF
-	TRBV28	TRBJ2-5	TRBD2	TGTGCCAGCAGTTTGGGGACTAGCGGGGGGGCTGAGGCCCAGTACTTC	CASSLGTSGGAEAQYF
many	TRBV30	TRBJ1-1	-	TGTGCCTGGAGTGTACTCAGGACAATGAACACTGAAGCTTTCTTT	CAWSVLRTMNTEAFF
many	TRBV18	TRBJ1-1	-	TGTGCCAGCTCCGAATCGAACACTGAAGCTTTCTTT	CASSESNTEAFF
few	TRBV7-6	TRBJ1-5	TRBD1	TGTGCCAGCAGCTCCGGGACAGGTATTAATCAGCCCCAGCATTTT	CASSSGTGINQPQHF
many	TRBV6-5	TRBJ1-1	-	TGTGCCAGCAGTTACTCGATTTTGGGGGGCACTGAAGCTTTCTTT	CASSYSILGGTEAFF
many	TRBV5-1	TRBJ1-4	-	TGCGCCAGCAGCCTGGGGATAGGGAGGAATGAAAAACTGTTTTTT	CASSLGIGRNEKLFF
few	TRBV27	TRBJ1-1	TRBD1	TGTGCCAGCAGTGCCTGGGACAGGGACACTGAAGCTTTCTTT	CASSAWDRDTEAFF
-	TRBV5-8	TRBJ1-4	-	TGTGCCAGCAGCTTGTATTTCCCGGGTAATGAAAAACTGTTTTTT	CASSLYFPGNEKLFF
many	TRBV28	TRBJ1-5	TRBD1	TGTGCCAGCAGTTTAGGGACAGGTTTCAATCAGCCCCAGCATTTT	CASSLGTGFNQPQHF
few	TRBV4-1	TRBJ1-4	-	TGCGCCAGCAGCCAAGATCTAAATGAAAAACTGTTTTTT	CASSQDLNEKLFF
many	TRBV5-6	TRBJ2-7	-	TGTGCCAGCAGCGGAAAAGACAGGGACTTGACCTACGAGCAGTACTTC	CASSGKDRDLTYEQYF
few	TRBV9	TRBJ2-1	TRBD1	TGTGCCAGCAGCACCCCCCGGGACAGGGGGCGCCGGGGTGAGCAGTTCTTC	CASSTPRDRGRRGEQFF
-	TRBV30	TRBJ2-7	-	TGTGCCTGGAGTGTAAGACCTTTTGGATCCTACGAGCGGTACTTC	CAWSVRPFGSYERYF
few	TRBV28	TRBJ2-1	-	TGTGCCAGCAGTTTCGAGAAACGGAAGCTCTCGGATGAGCAGTTCTTC	CASSFEKRKLSDEQFF
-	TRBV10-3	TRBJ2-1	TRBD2	TGTGCCATCAGTGAAGCGGGGGGCCCCTACAATGAGCAGTTCTTC	CAISEAGGPYNEQFF
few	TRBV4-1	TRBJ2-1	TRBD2	TGCGCCAGCAGCCATACTTCTTTCGGGGGGGCTTACAATGAGCAGTTCTTC	CASSHTSFGGAYNEQFF
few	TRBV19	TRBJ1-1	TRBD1	TGTGCCAGTAGTGTGGGACAGATGAACACTGAAGCTTTCTTT	CASSVGQMNTEAFF
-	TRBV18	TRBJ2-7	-	TGTGCCAGCTCACCAAGTAATCCGTCCTACGAGCAGTACTTC	CASSPSNPSYEQYF
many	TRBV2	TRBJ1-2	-	TGTGCCAGCAGTGAAAAAGGGGGATCCCTGGATGGCTACACCTTC	CASSEKGGSLDGYTF
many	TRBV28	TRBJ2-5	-	TGTGCCAGCAGTCTCAACAGGGACCAAGAGACCCAGTACTTC	CASSLNRDQETQYF
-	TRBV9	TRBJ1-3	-	TGTGCCAGCAGCCTTGGGGGGCCCCGGAATGGAAACACCATATATTTT	CASSLGGPRNGNTIYF
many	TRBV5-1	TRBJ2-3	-	TGCGCCAGCAGCCCCGGACTGGGGGACACAGATACGCAGTATTTT	CASSPGLGDTDTQYF
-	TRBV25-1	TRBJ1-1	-	TGTGCCAGCAGTGAATCAGCAGTTAAGACCGGGAGTGAAGCTTTCTTT	CASSESAVKTGSEAFF
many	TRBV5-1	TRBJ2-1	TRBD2	TGCGCCAGCAGCTTGAGTCGGGGGGATTACAATGAGCAGTTCTTC	CASSLSRGDYNEQFF
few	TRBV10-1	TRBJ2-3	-	TGCGCCAGCACCGACAGACTAGAAACAGATACGCAGTATTTT	CASTDRLETDTQYF
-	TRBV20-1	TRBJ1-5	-	TGCAGTGCTAGAGATCTCACTGCGGGCGGTCAGCCCCAGCATTTT	CSARDLTAGGQPQHF
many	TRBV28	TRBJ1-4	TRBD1	TGTGCCAGCAGAGCCACCGGGACAGGGCCTGAAAAACTGTTTTTT	CASRATGTGPEKLFF
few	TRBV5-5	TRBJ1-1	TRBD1	TGTGCCAGCAGCTTAAGACAGGGGGCTGAAGCTTTCTTT	CASSLRQGAEAFF
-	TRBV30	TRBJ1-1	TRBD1	TGTGCCTTTGACAGGGTTGGAAACACTGAAGCTTTCTTT	CAFDRVGNTEAFF
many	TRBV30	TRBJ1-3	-	TGTGCCTGGAGTGCCGGAGGAAACACCATATATTTT	CAWSAGGNTIYF
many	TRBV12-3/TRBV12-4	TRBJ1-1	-	TGTGCCAGCTCAGGGAGACAGATGAACACTGAAGCTTTCTTT	CASSGRQMNTEAFF